The T cell receptor beta chain under discussion was sequenced for a study of CD8 T cells in Susac syndrome. Germline loops: CDR1 SNHLY, CDR2 FYNNEI. Trimming left V 8 bases short and J 5 bases short, with 12 bases between. CDR3 length equals 12 residues. cDNA came from around 0.5 to 1 ug RNA primed by random hexamers. TCRdb used MiXCR to reprocess the immunoSEQ multiplex PCR reads, holding one entry per CDR3 protein. Of about 210,000 distinct CDR3 sequences in the sample, about 95% were seen once. Material: CD4+ T cells from PBMCs. This sequence was found in a human donor with Susac syndrome. The J gene is TRBJ1-2, the V gene TRBV2, with D possibly TRBD1 on 5 matching bases. CDR3 sequence: CASRADKYGYTF. The CDR3 coding sequence is TGTGCCAGCCGGGCGGACAAGTATGGCTACACCTTC.